These 20 T cell receptor beta chains share one sample of origin, sequenced in a study of T-cell memory formation after mild COVID-19 (dated by TCRdb to about 2021). Library preparation used 5' RACE. The listed sequencing device is Illumina NovaSeq 6000. TCRdb reran the public reads through fastp at Q25 and MiXCR, keeping productive beta chains. Each CDR3 protein gets just one entry, which takes the most common genes and DNA from the rows behind it. Present in this sample are about 260,000 distinct CDR3 sequences, roughly 8.2% of which were seen just once. The top ten clonotypes cover roughly 23% of the sample. Material: PBMCs or a T cell subset sorted from them (not recorded which). Receptors were obtained from a young man who had mild COVID-19 (a few samples of this study predate the infection). The sample titles of this study are shuffled in the database, so cell type and time point are left out; the donor was told from shared clones.

This chain uses TRBV27 with TRBJ2-3, with 13 positions matching TRBD2. Unmatched junction bases numbered 6, after V lost 6 bases and J lost 6 bases. The CDR3 is made up of 15 amino acids. Germline V gene lookup returns CDR1 MNHEY and CDR2 SMNVEV (reference sequence). CDR3 DNA: TGTGCCAGCAGGAAACTAGCGGGGGGGCGGGATACGCAGTATTTT. It codes for CASRKLAGGRDTQYF.

This clonotype was observed a handful of times. This chain links TRBV9 with TRBJ2-3; 8 nucleotides agree with TRBD2. V shed 2 bases, J shed 2 bases, and the junction held 4 bases outside the gene matches. The CDR3 loop spans 15 amino acids. Per the germline V gene, CDR1 is SGDLS and CDR2 is YYNGEE. CDR3 sequence (DNA): TGTGCCAGCAGCGTCGGCGGGGGGACCACAGATACGCAGTATTTT. The encoded protein is CASSVGGGTTDTQYF.

This clonotype turned up a few times. The chain recombines TRBV16 with TRBJ2-2; D not certain. The V gene's germline CDR1 is KGHSY and CDR2 FQNENV. The CDR3 is 13 amino acids. V was clipped by 4 bases and J by 5 bases, with 8 bases between them. The DNA of the CDR3 is TGTGCCAGCAGCCGCTCCGGGACCGGGGAGCTGTTTTTT. Its protein is CASSRSGTGELFF.

Only a few counts were recorded for this clonotype. The chain has TRBV12-3 or TRBV12-4 and TRBJ2-3; 9 nucleotides match TRBD1. The CDR3 is made up of 17 amino acids. Germline trimming cut 6 bases from V and 2 bases from J; bases unmatched to any gene: 12. The CDR3 reads CASRIGTGKGVTDTQYF. The CDR3 DNA sequence: TGTGCCAGCAGAATTGGGACAGGGAAGGGGGTCACAGATACGCAGTATTTT.

This clonotype was detected many times. The chain combines TRBV5-1 with TRBJ2-3; tentatively, D is TRBD1 (6 bases). The CDR3 extends over 15 amino acids. Germline CDR1 and CDR2: SGHRS and YFSETQ. V was pared by 4 bases and J by 0 bases, with 12 bases between. The CDR3 nucleotides are TGCGCCAGCAGCCTAGGGGGATTTAGCACAGATACGCAGTATTTT. Protein product: CASSLGGFSTDTQYF.

This clonotype was seen more than once but under ten times. The V and J genes are TRBV6-5 and TRBJ2-2; no reliable D call. The ends were cut back, 0 bases at V and 1 base at J, with 6 bases in the middle. The CDR3 consists of 15 residues. Germline V gives CDR1 MNHEY, CDR2 SVGAGI. CDR3 bases: TGTGCCAGCAGTTACTCACAATGGAACACCGGGGAGCTGTTTTTT. This codes for CASSYSQWNTGELFF.

This chain joins TRBV5-1 and TRBJ2-2; D uncertain. With 0 bases removed from V and 4 bases from J, the gap between germline ends came to 7 bases. This CDR3 has 14 residues. Per the germline V gene, CDR1 is SGHRS and CDR2 is YFSETQ. The CDR3, as DNA: TGCGCCAGCAGCTTGGGGACCACCACCGGGGAGCTGTTTTTT. Amino acid sequence: CASSLGTTTGELFF. The full variable domain, rest sourced from reference TRBV5-1 and TRBJ2-2, is KAGVTQTPRYLIKTRGQQVTLSCSPISGHRSVSWYQQTPGQGLQFLFEYFSETQRNKGNFPGRFSGRQFSNSRSEMNVSTLELGDSALYLCASSLGTTTGELFFGEGSRLTVL.

This clonotype came up many times. The chain recombines TRBV12-3 or TRBV12-4 with TRBJ2-7; D is possibly TRBD1 or TRBD2 (5 bases each). This CDR3 region has 17 residues. The germline V and J ends were trimmed by 4 bases and 0 bases, with 19 bases remaining between them. DNA for the CDR3: TGTGCCAGCAGTTCCCGGGGCGAGGGACCCCGCTCCTACGAGCAGTACTTC. Protein: CASSSRGEGPRSYEQYF.

This clonotype is a singleton in its sample. The chain has TRBV19 and TRBJ2-6; D call uncertain. Trimming removed 4 bases from V and 0 bases from J, with 7 bases in between. The CDR3 contains 15 residues. Germline CDR1 is LNHDA and CDR2 is SQIVND (reference sequence). The CDR3 DNA follows: TGTGCCAGTAGTAACCACCTCTCTGGGGCCAACGTCCTGACTTTC. Protein: CASSNHLSGANVLTF.

This clonotype was counted many times. For the CDR3, the DNA is TGCAGTGCTACAGGGTCGGGTGGCTACACCTTC. Residues: CSATGSGGYTF. The J gene is TRBJ1-2, the V gene TRBV20-1, with D possibly TRBD1 on 5 matching bases. CDR1 and CDR2 from the germline V gene are DFQATT and SNEGSKA (reference sequence). The CDR3 length is 11 residues. Trimming pared 4 bases from V and 7 bases from J, leaving 10 bases between.

The chain links TRBV3-1 to TRBJ1-1; 7 bases are shared with TRBD1. This CDR3 region has 13 residues. V lost 4 bases and J lost 6; bases outside the gene matches: 5. CDR1 and CDR2 (germline): LGHDT, YNNKEL (reference sequence). The CDR3 DNA reads TGTGCCAGCAGCCGAGGGGGCTTGTCTGAAGCTTTCTTT. Encoded protein: CASSRGGLSEAFF.

The rearrangement links TRBV5-4 to TRBJ1-6, with 8 bases matching TRBD1. CDR3 length equals 17 residues. V gave up 0 bases and J gave up 0 bases; unmatched junction bases: 2. Germline V lookup: CDR1 SGHNT, CDR2 YYREEE (reference sequence). Written as DNA, the CDR3 is TGTGCCAGCAGCTTGGGACAGGGGAGCTCCTATAATTCACCCCTCCACTTT. This translates into CASSLGQGSSYNSPLHF. The variable domain in full, completed from reference TRBV5-4 and TRBJ1-6, reads ETGVTQSPTHLIKTRGQQVTLRCSSQSGHNTVSWYQQALGQGPQFIFQYYREEENGRGNFPPRFSGLQFPNYSSELNVNALELDDSALYLCASSLGQGSSYNSPLHFGNGTRLTVT.

The chain employs TRBV5-1 and TRBJ1-4; 8 nucleotides align to TRBD1. Trimming removed 4 bases from V and 8 bases from J; junction bases left unmatched: 7. The germline gives CDR1 SGHRS, CDR2 YFSETQ. The CDR3 has 14 amino acids. CDR3 coding DNA: TGCGCCAGCAGCGAAGGACAGGGTATGGAAAAACTGTTTTTT. Protein sequence: CASSEGQGMEKLFF.

A few counts support this clonotype. The chain combines TRBV7-2 with TRBJ2-3; 7 bases are shared with TRBD1. Germline lookup yields CDR1 SGHTA and CDR2 FQGNSA. The CDR3 sequence is 13 residues long. The V and J ends lost 8 bases and 2 bases, in that order; junction bases with no gene match: 4. Written as DNA, the CDR3 is TGTGCCAGCCGAAAGGGGGCCACAGATACGCAGTATTTT. Protein: CASRKGATDTQYF.

The chain carries TRBV19 and TRBJ1-5; D might be TRBD1 (6 bases). V shed 10 bases and J shed 4 bases, with 11 bases lying between them. Looked up from germline, CDR1 is LNHDA and CDR2 is SQIVND (reference sequence). The length of the CDR3 is 12 residues. The CDR3 coding sequence is TGTGCCACCGGACAGTTAAATCAGCCCCAGCATTTT. Translated, it gives CATGQLNQPQHF.

This clonotype came up a few times. This chain links TRBV6-5 with TRBJ1-2; 12 bases line up with TRBD1. Looked up from germline, CDR1 is MNHEY and CDR2 is SVGAGI. The CDR3 is 14 residues long. V shed 6 bases and J 7 bases; nucleotides not matched to a gene: 6. The CDR3 here is CASSRGQGAFGYTF. The CDR3 DNA follows: TGTGCCAGCAGCCGGGGACAGGGGGCTTTTGGCTACACCTTC.

This clonotype was found many times. The V call is TRBV29-1, the J call TRBJ2-5; 8 bases match TRBD1. The V segment lost 7 bases and the J segment 4 bases; nucleotides outside the gene matches: 5. Germline CDR1 SQVTM, CDR2 ANQGSEA. This CDR3 region has 12 residues. The CDR3 nucleotides are TGCAGCGGACAGGGGTTGGGAGAGACCCAGTACTTC. Its translation is CSGQGLGETQYF.

This clonotype turned up a few times. The V call is TRBV5-1, the J call TRBJ1-2; a weak D match, TRBD1 (5 bases). The germline V gene has CDR1 SGHRS and CDR2 YFSETQ. Trimming pared 2 bases from V and 3 bases from J, leaving 17 bases between. The CDR3 contains 16 residues. The CDR3 coding sequence is TGCGCCAGCAGCTTTGGAACAGGAGGAAGGGACTATGGCTACACCTTC. This codes for CASSFGTGGRDYGYTF.

In its sample, this clonotype was seen many times. The V gene is TRBV12-3 or TRBV12-4, the J gene TRBJ2-5; 9 nucleotides agree with TRBD2. The ends lost 6 bases at V and 5 bases at J; junction bases unmatched: 4. CDR3 length equals 13 residues. The CDR3 reads CASRDLAGETQYF. As DNA, the CDR3 is TGTGCCAGCAGGGACCTAGCGGGGGAGACCCAGTACTTC.

This clonotype occurred a few times. The chain employs TRBV12-3 or TRBV12-4 and TRBJ2-3; 12 positions match TRBD2. V shed 2 bases, J shed 2 bases, and the junction held 11 bases outside the gene matches. CDR3 length: 19 residues. The CDR3 is CASSLSRGLAGGPTDTQYF. CDR3 coding DNA: TGTGCCAGCAGTTTATCCAGAGGGCTAGCGGGGGGGCCCACAGATACGCAGTATTTT.